Included here is one T cell receptor beta chain sequence, with context. What this receptor recognizes is not known. Since a much larger clone is just one base distant, this may be a read error. Including the terminal cysteine and phenylalanine, the CDR3 comprises 14 residues. Just CDR3 DNA is preserved here, 42 bases in frame from base 1. The germline V gene supplies CDR1 ENHRY and CDR2 SYGVKD. From V the trimming removes 6 bases and from J it removes 3 bases, while the gene matches leave 7 bases of the junction unaccounted for. RNA from unsorted whole blood was extracted with TRIzol reagent, and germline DNA was obtained with the DNeasy Blood & Tissue kit. Patients had chronic HBV infection and were treatment-naive at sampling. Before surgery, about 4 milliliters of peripheral blood were collected into K2EDTA tubes. The record originates from a study of tumor-infiltrating lymphocytes in primary liver carcinoma (dated by TCRdb to the late 2010s). For context, the study as a whole: Between November 2015 and early 2016, several patients in China with histopathologically diagnosed primary liver carcinoma had their tumors surgically resected. Of the five patients, three men and two women aged 30 to 69 years, four had hepatocellular carcinoma and one had combined HCC and intrahepatic cholangiocarcinoma. The five patients had tumors of stage T1-T3 N0M0, with maximum diameters ranging from roughly 4.2 to 10 cm. Samples yielded roughly 3.65 to 7.5 million productive TCRbeta reads; read depth did not differ significantly between tissue types. The study combined TCRbeta repertoire sequencing, expression microarrays and whole-exome sequencing across five regions of each liver tumor, with adjacent normal tissue and blood. A total of 35 or so specimens from 5 patients went through TCRbeta repertoire sequencing, namely 25 tumor regions, 5 adjacent noncancerous liver tissues and 5 peripheral blood samples. Reproducibility between technical replicate repertoires was high, with correlation coefficients above 0.95 and mean shared-clone rates approximately 0.9.

The paper's findings and limits, for the study overall: Repertoire overlap was higher between tumor regions (mean around 36%) than tumor-adjacent (approximately 17%) or tumor-blood (approximately 14%) pairs, consistent with antigen-driven expansion. Because sequencing covered only the TCR beta chain and unpaired alpha chains were not captured, true repertoire diversity is likely underestimated. Only 4 to 6 patients were included in the study, and the authors note that the findings should be validated in a larger study. Bulk unsorted samples precluded comparing CD4+ and CD8+ T cell repertoires. The top 250 clones made up a significantly larger repertoire fraction in tumors than in blood (p = 0.039).

Using a constant-region primer and ProtoScript II reverse transcriptase, TCRbeta-specific cDNA was reverse-transcribed from 450 to 650 ng total RNA. Three nested multiplex PCR rounds, following a slightly modified ARM-PCR procedure, were used to build the TCRbeta libraries. Each of the first two PCR rounds ran for approximately 10 cycles using multiplex TRBV1-TRBV30 forward primers together with a Cbeta reverse primer. A final 25-cycle PCR with Deep VentR polymerase added sample barcodes and Illumina adapters. Before sequencing, amplicons of 200-500 bp were gel-purified using a QIAquick gel extraction kit. An Illumina HiSeq 2500 was used to sequence the TCRbeta amplicons with 250-bp paired-end reads. As for the authors' bioinformatics: Reads were quality-trimmed with Trimmomatic v0.33, and paired reads were merged with FLASH v1.2.11 to recover full CDR3 sequences. V, D and J germline segments were assigned to the rearranged TCRbeta sequences using MiGEC v1.2.1b. Clonotype statistics and Shannon-Wiener diversity indices were calculated with VDJtools v1.0.0. To reduce sampling bias, subsequent analyses other than the diversity analysis used only the 250 most abundant clonotypes in each sample. The public reads were run again by TCRdb, first through fastp at Q25 and then through MiXCR, and only productive beta chains were kept. Rows with one shared CDR3 protein collapse into an entry with the most common genes and DNA. These V and J calls are TCRdb output, not the study's own analysis. The sample table contains about 330,000 distinct CDR3 sequences; only one count was recorded for 65% of them. Approximately 5.9% of the sample rests with the top ten.

This clonotype originated in a man in his forties or fifties with primary liver carcinoma and hepatitis B virus infection. The specimen sequenced was peripheral blood. The sequence links TRBV10-3 to TRBJ2-7; 8 bases in between match TRBD2. In nucleotide form, the sequence is TGTGCCATCAGCGGCGCGGGAGGCGACTACGAGCAGTACTTC. Its translation reads: CAISGAGGDYEQYF.